The 25 T cell receptor beta chains listed next were all sequenced from one sample in a study of shared clonotypes between healthy human individuals. CD45RO negativity and positive selection for CCR7 defined naive CD8 cells, a population that excluded terminally differentiated effector memory CD45RA+ cells. TCRdb's copy holds only in-frame clones and misses some; the assay was immunoSEQ multiplex PCR. The sample lists nearly 2 million clones; roughly 94% were seen once. Input material: naive CD8+ T cells sorted from blood. These TCRs come from a man aged 18 to 29 in good health.

As to this clone: Other DNA sequences within the sample encode an identical CDR3. The rearrangement uses TRBV7-9 and TRBJ2-3; 8 positions agree with TRBD1. Trimming took 5 bases from V and 4 from J; bases not matched to a gene: 5. This CDR3 contains 14 residues. CDR1 is SEHNR and CDR2 is FQNEAQ in the germline V gene (reference sequence). The CDR3 spells CASSLRQGPDTQYF. The DNA of the CDR3 is TGTGCCAGCAGCCTTCGACAGGGGCCAGATACGCAGTATTTT.

The chain employs TRBV5-4 and TRBJ1-2; D is undetermined. Per the germline V gene, CDR1 is SGHNT and CDR2 is YYREEE (reference sequence). This CDR3 contains 15 residues. V was shortened by 4 bases and J by 0 bases, with 13 bases between the two germline ends. The CDR3 DNA reads as TGTGCCAGCAGCACGCCAGTAGGGCCTAACTATGGCTACACCTTC. It is translated as CASSTPVGPNYGYTF. The full variable domain, rest sourced from reference TRBV5-4 and TRBJ1-2, is ETGVTQSPTHLIKTRGQQVTLRCSSQSGHNTVSWYQQALGQGPQFIFQYYREEENGRGNFPPRFSGLQFPNYSSELNVNALELDDSALYLCASSTPVGPNYGYTFGSGTRLTVV.

The chain uses TRBV18 and TRBJ1-1; D not resolved. The CDR3 contains 13 residues. With 8 bases removed from V and 2 bases from J, the gap between germline ends came to 12 bases. CDR1 and CDR2 (germline): KGHSH, LQKENI. The CDR3 DNA reads TGTGCCAGCAGTAATCCCGTAAACACTGAAGCTTTCTTT. This encodes CASSNPVNTEAFF.

The J gene is TRBJ2-7, the V gene TRBV5-4; D is possibly TRBD2 (6 bases). The V end was cut by 3 bases, the J end by 3 bases, with 13 bases between. CDR3 size: 14 residues. CDR1 is SGHNT and CDR2 is YYREEE in the germline V gene (reference sequence). The CDR3 here is CASSWGTSYYEQYF. Written as DNA, the CDR3 is TGTGCCAGCAGCTGGGGGACTTCCTACTACGAGCAGTACTTC.

This chain joins TRBV10-2 and TRBJ2-7, with 8 bases fitting TRBD1. V shed 3 bases, J shed 2 bases, and the junction held 6 bases outside the gene matches. Germline V lookup: CDR1 WSHSY, CDR2 SAAADI. This CDR3 has 15 residues. The CDR3 DNA is TGCGCCAGCAGTGAAGCACAGGGGGGACCCTACGAGCAGTACTTC. Amino acids: CASSEAQGGPYEQYF.

This chain joins TRBV4-3 and TRBJ2-7; TRBD2 might be the D (5 bases). The germline V gene encodes CDR1 LGHNA and CDR2 YSLEER. The V end was cut by 3 bases, the J end by 3 bases, with 15 bases between. This CDR3 comprises 15 residues. CDR3 residues: CASSQDWRADYEQYF. The DNA of the CDR3 is TGCGCCAGCAGCCAGGATTGGCGGGCTGACTACGAGCAGTACTTC.

The chain has TRBV7-9 and TRBJ1-2; possibly TRBD1 for D (6 bases). Germline V lookup: CDR1 SEHNR, CDR2 FQNEAQ (reference sequence). Trimming removed 7 bases from V and 8 bases from J, with 23 bases in between. The CDR3 has 15 amino acids. The CDR3 protein is CASNNMGGSVEGYTF. In DNA, the CDR3 is TGTGCCAGCAACAACATGGGGGGCTCAGTCGAGGGCTACACCTTC. Full variable domain (missing parts from reference TRBV7-9 and TRBJ1-2): DTGVSQNPRHKITKRGQNVTFRCDPISEHNRLYWYRQTLGQGPEFLTYFQNEAQLEKSRLLSDRFSAERPKGSFSTLEIQRTEQGDSAMYLCASNNMGGSVEGYTFGSGTRLTVV.

As to this clone: Additional DNA sequences in this sample encode the identical CDR3. Written as DNA, the CDR3 is TGCGCCAGCAGCTTGGCCAGGGGGTACAATGAGCAGTTCTTC. Its protein is CASSLARGYNEQFF. The chain has TRBV5-1 and TRBJ2-1; 7 bases line up with TRBD1. CDR1 and CDR2 (germline): SGHRS, YFSETQ. The CDR3 has 14 residues. V was clipped by 0 bases and J by 4 bases; unmatched bases: 1.

DNA for the CDR3: TGTGCCAGCACTAACGGAGGCGTCTCCTACGAGCAGTACTTC. It translates to CASTNGGVSYEQYF. The rearrangement uses TRBV6-5 and TRBJ2-7; a possible D gene is TRBD2 (5 bases). The CDR3 sequence is 14 residues long. The V gene's germline CDR1 is MNHEY and CDR2 SVGAGI. V was clipped by 7 bases and J by 0 bases, with 13 bases between them.

This clone was detected only once. The sample holds other DNA sequences that translate to the same CDR3. The chain joins TRBV6-5 to TRBJ2-2; possible D gene TRBD2, 6 bases. V gave up 2 bases and J gave up 4 bases, with 11 bases separating them. Germline V gene data show CDR1 as MNHEY and CDR2 as SVGAGI. There are 15 residues in the CDR3. In DNA form, the CDR3 reads TGTGCCAGCAGTTACGTGGGTAGCGGCACCGGGGAGCTGTTTTTT. Its translation is CASSYVGSGTGELFF.

The J gene is TRBJ2-2, the V gene TRBV10-2, with D perhaps being TRBD1 or TRBD2 (5 bases each). V shed 6 bases and J shed 8 bases, with 16 bases lying between them. Per germline, CDR1 WSHSY and CDR2 SAAADI. The CDR3 runs to 14 residues. This CDR3 reads CASSRDPRAGELFF. Here the CDR3 DNA reads TGCGCCAGCAGCCGGGACCCGAGGGCGGGGGAGCTGTTTTTT.

The rearrangement uses TRBV7-9 and TRBJ1-3, with a possible D match to TRBD1 (6 bases). The CDR3 totals 18 residues. CDR1 is SEHNR, CDR2 FQNEAQ, per germline (reference sequence). V lost 3 bases and J 1 base, leaving 19 bases between the germline ends. This chain's CDR3 is CASSFPREGEASGNTIYF. The CDR3 DNA is TGTGCCAGCAGCTTCCCTCGAGAGGGGGAAGCATCTGGAAACACCATATATTTT.

A single count supports this clone. The genes are TRBV6-1 and TRBJ1-2; no clear D gene. Germline V lookup: CDR1 MNHNS, CDR2 SASEGT. V dropped 2 bases and J dropped 4 bases, with 11 bases sitting between them. The CDR3 is 14 residues long. The CDR3 protein is CASSEPSESYGYTF. The CDR3 coding sequence is TGTGCCAGCAGTGAACCGTCGGAGAGCTATGGCTACACCTTC.

V is TRBV7-9 and J is TRBJ2-7; 14 bases are shared with TRBD2. There are 15 residues in the CDR3. V shed 5 bases and J 5 bases; nucleotides not matched to a gene: 5. Germline CDR1 SEHNR, CDR2 FQNEAQ (reference sequence). CDR3 loop: CASSLGTSGSHEQYF. The DNA for the CDR3 is TGTGCCAGCAGCCTCGGGACTAGCGGGAGCCACGAGCAGTACTTC.

The chain has TRBV28 and TRBJ1-2, with a possible D match to TRBD1 (5 bases). V gave up 6 bases and J gave up 4 bases, with 18 bases separating them. This CDR3 has 15 residues. Germline V lookup: CDR1 MDHEN, CDR2 SYDVKM. The CDR3 DNA is TGTGCCAGCAGCCCATTACAGGAGACCCCCTATGGCTACACCTTC. Protein: CASSPLQETPYGYTF.

This chain links TRBV11-2 with TRBJ2-4; D perhaps matches TRBD1 (5 bases). Trimming stripped 0 bases from V and 16 bases from J, with 13 bases between. The CDR3 spans 12 residues. CDR1 and CDR2 (germline): SGHAT, FQNNGV. CDR3 in amino acids: CASSLEGSGLYF. In nucleotides, the CDR3 is TGTGCCAGCAGCTTAGAGGGGTCAGGGCTATACTTC.

The CDR3 spells CASNEGLAVSYEQYF. The CDR3 bases are TGCGCCAGCAACGAGGGACTAGCGGTTTCCTACGAGCAGTACTTC. The V and J genes are TRBV5-1 and TRBJ2-7, with 11 bases fitting TRBD2. Trimming took 6 bases from V and 1 from J; bases not matched to a gene: 6. This CDR3 has 15 residues. Germline values: CDR1 SGHRS, CDR2 YFSETQ.

The chain is built from TRBV5-6 and TRBJ2-7, with 9 bases aligning to TRBD2. This CDR3 contains 14 residues. Trimming at V came to 1 base and at J to 3 bases, leaving 2 bases not matched to a gene. Germline V gives CDR1 SGHDT, CDR2 YYEEEE. The CDR3 nucleotides are TGTGCCAGCAGCTTGAGACTAGCGGACTACGAGCAGTACTTC. It codes for CASSLRLADYEQYF.

This clone came up once. V and J are TRBV19 and TRBJ2-5, with D hard to call. The V gene's germline CDR1 is LNHDA and CDR2 SQIVND (reference sequence). V lost 5 bases, J lost 4 bases, and 8 bases lay in between. CDR3 length equals 12 residues. CDR3 sequence: CASSGVSETQYF. In DNA, the CDR3 is TGTGCCAGTAGTGGGGTATCAGAGACCCAGTACTTC. The whole variable domain, remainder taken from reference TRBV19 and TRBJ2-5, is DGGITQSPKYLFRKEGQNVTLSCEQNLNHDAMYWYRQDPGQGLRLIYYSQIVNDFQKGDIAEGYSVSREKKESFPLTVTSAQKNPTAFYLCASSGVSETQYFGPGTRLLVL.

The rearrangement links TRBV27 to TRBJ2-7; 10 positions agree with TRBD2. Germline-derived CDR1 and CDR2 are MNHEY and SMNVEV (reference sequence). The CDR3 runs to 16 residues. V shed 8 bases, J shed 2 bases, and the junction held 12 bases outside the gene matches. CDR3 amino acids: CASSAEGSGGTYEQYF. Written as DNA, the CDR3 is TGTGCCAGCTCGGCCGAGGGTAGCGGGGGGACCTACGAGCAGTACTTC.

The chain uses TRBV27 and TRBJ2-3; D assignment may be TRBD1 or TRBD2 (6 bases each). Germline loops: CDR1 MNHEY, CDR2 SMNVEV (reference sequence). Trimming took 7 bases from V and 0 from J, leaving 14 bases between them. The CDR3 is 15 residues long. DNA of the CDR3: TGTGCCAGCAACCAAGGGGGGCTCAGCACAGATACGCAGTATTTT. Its protein is CASNQGGLSTDTQYF.

This clone showed up just once. Other DNA sequences from this sample encode an identical CDR3 as well. The V gene is TRBV7-2, the J gene TRBJ2-7, with 7 bases matching TRBD1. Trimming at V came to 3 bases and at J to 4 bases, leaving 3 bases not matched to a gene. This CDR3 comprises 13 residues. Germline values: CDR1 SGHTA, CDR2 FQGNSA. The CDR3 DNA follows: TGTGCCAGCAGCTTCTACAGGGGTTACGAGCAGTACTTC. Translation: CASSFYRGYEQYF. Together with reference TRBV7-2 and TRBJ2-7, the CDR3 gives the full variable domain: GAGVSQSPSNKVTEKGKDVELRCDPISGHTALYWYRQSLGQGLEFLIYFQGNSAPDKSGLPSDRFSAERTGGSVSTLTIQRTQQEDSAVYLCASSFYRGYEQYFGPGTRLTVT.

The V and J genes are TRBV6-6 and TRBJ1-2; D is undetermined. Per germline, CDR1 MNHNY and CDR2 SVGAGI (reference sequence). Trimming pared 1 base from V and 6 bases from J, leaving 9 bases between. The CDR3 contains 13 residues. The DNA for the CDR3 is TGTGCCAGCAGTTACTGGAAAGGGAATGGCTACACCTTC. Its translation is CASSYWKGNGYTF.

This sequence joins TRBV10-3 and TRBJ2-1, with TRBD1 matching over 8 bases. Germline values: CDR1 ENHRY, CDR2 SYGVKD. The junction had 6 bases not matched to a gene; V was cut back by 10 bases and J by 1 base. The CDR3 length is 14 residues. As DNA, the CDR3 is TGTGCCACCTTGGACAGGGCTTCCTACAATGAGCAGTTCTTC. It translates to CATLDRASYNEQFF.

Details on this clone: Other DNA sequences from this sample encode an identical CDR3 as well. The gene calls are TRBV6-1 and TRBJ2-7; D may be TRBD2 (5 bases). Looked up from germline, CDR1 is MNHNS and CDR2 is SASEGT. V lost 4 bases and J 0 bases, leaving 10 bases between the germline ends. This CDR3 is built from 14 residues. CDR3 nucleotide sequence: TGTGCCAGCAGTGCAACGGGAAGCTCCTACGAGCAGTACTTC. It codes for CASSATGSSYEQYF.